This T cell receptor beta chain was profiled in a study of yellow fever vaccine responses in identical twins. General study points: Twins showed a vaccine T cell response that reportedly seemed partly convergent, partly personalized.

TCRdb ran MiXCR on the RT-PCR reads and lists one entry per CDR3 protein. This sample has approximately 16,000 distinct CDR3 sequences, with around 84% found just once. Comment on this clonotype: Its antigen is as yet unknown.

This receptor was obtained from a woman aged 18-35 years who received the yellow fever vaccine. This material consisted of T cells from blood (PBMCs), unsorted or a sorted subset (not recorded which), taken before or after yellow fever vaccination (not recorded which).

The CDR3 region has the DNA TGCGCCAGCAGCCAATGGGACGGAAACTATGGCTACACCTTC. Residues: CASSQWDGNYGYTF. The V gene is TRBV4-1, the J gene TRBJ1-2; a weak D match, TRBD1 (5 bases). V was cut by 2 bases and J by 2 bases, with 9 bases left in between. The germline gives CDR1 MGHRA, CDR2 YSYEKL. The CDR3 loop spans 14 amino acids.